This section outlines one TCR beta chain sequence together with its context. This sample stems from a study of blood T cell repertoires in COVID-19. Turning to the study itself: Acute and convalescent COVID-19 specimens originated in the United States, Italy and Spain. The analysed material was cDNA or gDNA that came from T cells, B-cell-depleted T cells, or PBMCs.

The CDR3 is 14 residues long. Between the trimmed V and J ends, which lost 6 bases and 1 base, there was a span of 11 bases. The germline gives CDR1 SNHLY, CDR2 FYNNEI. Per the authors' pipeline: Reference gene primer amplification gave nucleated cell count estimates. The method was immunoSEQ multiplex PCR; TCRdb's version includes in-frame clones alone and lacks a portion of them. V and J calls and clone size are those listed in that table; D and trimming were worked out from the DNA. Found here are over 45,000 clones, 82% of them singletons; the top ten hold roughly 7.3%. The sequence was collected from a middle-aged man with acute or convalescent COVID-19. Material: peripheral blood. The chain uses TRBV2 and TRBJ2-3; a weak D match, TRBD1 (6 bases). CDR3 in amino acids: CASRWTEGTDTQYF. The CDR3, as DNA: TGTGCCAGCAGATGGACAGAAGGCACAGATACGCAGTATTTT.